This T cell receptor (beta chain) came from a study of response to subunit inactivated influenza vaccine. Whole-study results and caveats: With each seasonal influenza vaccination, the authors suggested, few new T cells are recruited.

This clonotype was observed a few times. Its specificity is not known. Germline assignment: CDR1 SEHNR and CDR2 FQNEAQ (reference sequence). J lost 11 bases, V lost 0 bases, and 7 bases had no gene match. The CDR3 totals 14 residues. TCRdb reprocessed the RT-PCR reads via MiXCR and lists one record per CDR3 protein. Of approximately 700,000 distinct CDR3 sequences listed, about a sixth are singletons. The chain uses TRBV7-9 and TRBJ1-1; 9 nucleotides match TRBD1. The starting material was PBMCs from blood, obtained approximately 13 days after vaccination. This TCR derives from a man aged 50-59 years who received an inactivated influenza vaccine. Written as DNA, the CDR3 is TGTGCCAGCAGCTTAGCGGCCGGGACAGGGTTCGCTTTCTTT. Protein product: CASSLAAGTGFAFF.